This is a list of T cell receptor beta chains from one sample in a study of shared T cell receptors in the human thymus. Assay used: immunoSEQ multiplex PCR; TCRdb lists only in-frame clones, some missing. The sample carries about 380,000 clones, around 95% recorded once. Input material: thymocytes. The receptors stem from a human donor. Each CDR3 is given with its conserved first and last residue. The D gene is left open where the match is weak. Size is stated for part of the rows, as once, few or many counts, or as a class when the clone is expanded.

j_call | d_call | v_call | clone_size | cdr3_aa | cdr3_nt
TRBJ2-7 | TRBD2 | TRBV2 | NA | CASSKASGRAYEQYF | TGTGCCAGCAGCAAGGCCAGCGGGAGGGCCTACGAGCAGTACTTC
TRBJ2-1 | TRBD2 | TRBV14 | NA | CASSQRSLAGGPAEQFF | TGTGCCAGCAGCCAAAGAAGTCTAGCGGGAGGTCCCGCGGAGCAGTTCTTC
TRBJ1-1 | TRBD1 | TRBV6-1 | NA | CASSGRQGGTEAFF | TGTGCCAGCAGTGGACGACAGGGCGGGACTGAAGCTTTCTTT
TRBJ2-1 | TRBD2 | TRBV6-4 | NA | CASSDPGLACNEQFF | TGTGCCAGCAGTGACCCTGGACTAGCGTGCAATGAGCAGTTCTTC
TRBJ2-1 | TRBD2 | TRBV19 | once | CASRLRFSGTYNEQFF | TGTGCCAGTAGACTCCGTTTTAGCGGGACCTACAATGAGCAGTTCTTC
TRBJ1-5 | TRBD1 | TRBV19 | once | CASRILDRYKSNQPQHF | TGTGCCAGTAGGATCCTGGACAGGTACAAGAGCAATCAGCCCCAGCATTTT
TRBJ2-3 | TRBD1 | TRBV27 | NA | CASSSGTGRPDTQYF | TGTGCCAGCAGTTCTGGGACAGGGAGGCCAGATACGCAGTATTTT
TRBJ1-2 | NA | TRBV2 | few | CASSEGLSPYGYTF | TGTGCCAGCAGTGAAGGCCTGTCCCCTTATGGCTACACCTTC
TRBJ2-7 | NA | TRBV11-2 | NA | CASSLTPTQGTYEQYF | TGTGCCAGCAGCTTAACCCCTACGCAGGGGACCTACGAGCAGTACTTC
TRBJ2-4 | TRBD1 | TRBV6-1 | few | CASSPRGQLNIQYF | TGTGCCAGCAGTCCACGGGGACAGCTAAACATTCAGTACTTC
TRBJ2-5 | NA | TRBV9 | NA | CASSVREVGTQYF | TGTGCCAGCAGCGTAAGGGAAGTGGGGACCCAGTACTTC
TRBJ1-2 | NA | TRBV14 | once | CASSQDVGRGGYTF | TGTGCCAGCAGCCAAGATGTGGGCAGGGGTGGCTACACCTTC
TRBJ2-1 | TRBD2 | TRBV5-1 | NA | CASSLAPGLAEGGEQFF | TGCGCCAGCAGCTTGGCCCCGGGACTAGCGGAGGGGGGCGAGCAGTTCTTC
TRBJ1-1 | NA | TRBV5-1 | few | CASSLARGRLNTEAFF | TGCGCCAGCAGCTTGGCACGGGGCCGCTTGAACACTGAAGCTTTCTTT
TRBJ2-7 | TRBD2 | TRBV2 | NA | CASRTGLAGGAYEQYF | TGTGCCAGCAGAACGGGACTAGCGGGAGGAGCCTACGAGCAGTACTTC
TRBJ1-5 | TRBD1 | TRBV5-1 | NA | CASSLGQGGQPQHF | TGCGCCAGCAGCTTGGGACAGGGAGGTCAGCCCCAGCATTTT